This TCR beta chain came from a study of T cells expressing NK-cell markers. Overall study context: Sorted CD3+CD56+NKG2C+, CD3+CD56+NKG2C- and CD3+CD56-NKG2C+ T-cell subsets were beta-chain profiled.

The CDR3 sequence is 16 residues long. Per germline, CDR1 DFQATT and CDR2 SNEGSKA (reference sequence). TCRdb reprocessed the 5' RACE reads; each CDR3 protein has one entry and no DNA is given. The clone table shows over 350,000 distinct CDR3 sequences, with the ten largest holding roughly 10%. The sequenced material came from blood T cells: a sorted CD56 or NKG2C T cell subset, CD4+ or CD8+ T cells, or bulk PBMC T cells (not recorded which). The rearrangement links TRBV20-1 to TRBJ2-3. The TCR originated in a woman between 45 and 60 years old in good health. The CDR3 sequence is CSATRYDPEGADTQYF.